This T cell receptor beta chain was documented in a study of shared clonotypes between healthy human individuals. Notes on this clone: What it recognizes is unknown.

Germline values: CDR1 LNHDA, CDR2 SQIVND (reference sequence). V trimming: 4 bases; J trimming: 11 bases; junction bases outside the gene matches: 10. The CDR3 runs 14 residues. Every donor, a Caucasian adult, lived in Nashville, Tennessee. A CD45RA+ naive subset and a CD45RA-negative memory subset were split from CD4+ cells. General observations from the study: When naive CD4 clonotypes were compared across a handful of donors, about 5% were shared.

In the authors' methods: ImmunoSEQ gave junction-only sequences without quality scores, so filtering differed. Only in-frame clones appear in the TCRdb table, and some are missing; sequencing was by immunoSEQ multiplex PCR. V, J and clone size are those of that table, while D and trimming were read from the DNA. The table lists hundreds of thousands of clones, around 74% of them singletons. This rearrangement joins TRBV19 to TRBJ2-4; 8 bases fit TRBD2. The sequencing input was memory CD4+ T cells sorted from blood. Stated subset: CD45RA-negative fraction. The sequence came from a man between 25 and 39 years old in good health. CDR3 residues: CASSSGTSGEVQYF. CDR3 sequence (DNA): TGTGCCAGTAGTAGCGGGACTAGTGGGGAAGTTCAGTACTTC. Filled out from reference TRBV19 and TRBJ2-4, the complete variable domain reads DGGITQSPKYLFRKEGQNVTLSCEQNLNHDAMYWYRQDPGQGLRLIYYSQIVNDFQKGDIAEGYSVSREKKESFPLTVTSAQKNPTAFYLCASSSGTSGEVQYFGAGTRLSVL.